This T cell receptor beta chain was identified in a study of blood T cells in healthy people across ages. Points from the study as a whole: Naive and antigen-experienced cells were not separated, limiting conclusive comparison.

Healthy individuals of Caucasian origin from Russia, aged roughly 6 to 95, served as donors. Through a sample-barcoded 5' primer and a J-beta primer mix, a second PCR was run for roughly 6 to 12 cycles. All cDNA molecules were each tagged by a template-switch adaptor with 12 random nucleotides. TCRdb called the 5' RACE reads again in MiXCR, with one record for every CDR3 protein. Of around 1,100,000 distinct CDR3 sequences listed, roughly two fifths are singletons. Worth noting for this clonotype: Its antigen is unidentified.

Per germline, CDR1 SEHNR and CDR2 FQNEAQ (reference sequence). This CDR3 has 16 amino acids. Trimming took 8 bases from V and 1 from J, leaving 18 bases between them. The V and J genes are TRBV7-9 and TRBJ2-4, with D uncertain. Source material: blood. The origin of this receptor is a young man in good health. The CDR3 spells CASRRVFGMAKNIQYF. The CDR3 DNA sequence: TGTGCCAGCCGCCGGGTGTTTGGGATGGCCAAAAACATTCAGTACTTC.